These T cell receptor beta chains were read from a single sample in a study of cytomegalovirus exposure and HLA in healthy donors. Repertoires were generated with immunoSEQ multiplex PCR, while TCRdb's copy carries only in-frame clones and drops some. The data show roughly 120,000 clones, about 91% seen once. The sequenced sample was PBMCs. The source of these receptors is a man between 18 and 29 years old in good health and CMV-seronegative. The CDR3 runs from the conserved cysteine through the conserved F or W. Fields, in order: J gene, V gene, D gene, clone size, CDR3 DNA, CDR3 protein. A D gene is named only where the DNA matches it firmly. The listing skips clone size in some rows; elsewhere it reads once, few, many or a size class.

TRBJ2-7,TRBV30,TRBD1,.,TGTGCCTGGAGTCCCCAGACAGGGCCCCAGGGCGAGCAGTACTTC,CAWSPQTGPQGEQYF
TRBJ2-7,TRBV11-2,TRBD1,.,TGTGCCAGCAGCTTAGTTTTCCGGGACAGGGAATACGAGCAGTACTTC,CASSLVFRDREYEQYF
TRBJ1-1,TRBV6-5,.,.,TGTGCCAGCAGTGTAGATCGGACAGCTAACACTGAAGCTTTCTTT,CASSVDRTANTEAFF
TRBJ2-1,TRBV7-6,.,.,TGTGCCAGCAGCTTAGGAGTAGCTCACGATGAGCAGTTCTTC,CASSLGVAHDEQFF
TRBJ2-1,TRBV13,TRBD1,once,TGTGCCAGCAGCCTCCAGGGGGCTATCTCCTACAATGAGCAGTTCTTC,CASSLQGAISYNEQFF
TRBJ1-2,TRBV11-1,.,.,TGTGCCAGCAGCTCATTACCCTCCAGGGTCTACACCTTC,CASSSLPSRVYTF
TRBJ1-5,TRBV7-8,.,once,TGTGCCAGCAGCTTAGCGGGGAGATATCAGCCCCAGCATTTT,CASSLAGRYQPQHF
TRBJ1-1,TRBV5-4,TRBD1,.,TGTGCCAGCAGGGCACCGGGACAGGGGGCCACTGAAGCTTTCTTT,CASRAPGQGATEAFF
TRBJ1-1,TRBV7-2,.,.,TGTGCCAGCAGCTCCCAGGGGCTGGGTGAAGCTTTCTTT,CASSSQGLGEAFF
TRBJ1-1,TRBV5-6,TRBD1,once,TGTGCCAGCAGCTGGGACAGGGAGACTGAAGCTTTCTTT,CASSWDRETEAFF
TRBJ2-1,TRBV5-1,.,.,TGCGCCAGCACCCCTTGGTCGCAGGAAGAGCAGTTCTTC,CASTPWSQEEQFF
TRBJ2-1,TRBV5-1,TRBD2,once,TGCGCCAGCAGCGGACCCGGGACTAGCGGGTTAAATGAGCAGTTCTTC,CASSGPGTSGLNEQFF
TRBJ2-7,TRBV10-2,.,.,TGCGCCAGCAGTGAGGGACAGCCCTACGAGCAGTACTTC,CASSEGQPYEQYF
TRBJ2-5,TRBV30,.,.,TGTGCCTGGAGTAGACAACCCCAAGAGACCCAGTACTTC,CAWSRQPQETQYF
TRBJ2-7,TRBV27,TRBD1,.,TGTGCCAGCAGTTCCGGTGGGACAGGGGGCGACGAGCAGTACTTC,CASSSGGTGGDEQYF
TRBJ2-1,TRBV28,.,.,TGTGCCAGCAGTTTACGATCGCGGGAAAGGGGCTACAATGAGCAGTTCTTC,CASSLRSRERGYNEQFF
TRBJ1-2,TRBV5-1,.,.,TGCGCCAGCAGCCTATCCCGGGGGGGCACCGGCTCCAACTTC,CASSLSRGGTGSNF
TRBJ2-2,TRBV13,TRBD2,.,TGTGCCAGCAGCTTATCTTCCGCGGGGGGCAGGAACACCGGGGAGCTGTTTTTT,CASSLSSAGGRNTGELFF
TRBJ2-3,TRBV9,.,.,TGTGCCAGCAGCGTAGCGGGGTTGGACACAGATACGCAGTATTTT,CASSVAGLDTDTQYF
TRBJ2-1,TRBV11-3,TRBD2,.,TGTGCCAGCAGCTCCACGTGGTGGACTAGCGGGAGCTCCTACAATGAGCAGTTCTTC,CASSSTWWTSGSSYNEQFF
TRBJ2-5,TRBV18,TRBD1,.,TGTGCCAGCTCACCACCGGGCCAGGCGTGGGGGACAGTGACCCAGTACTTC,CASSPPGQAWGTVTQYF
TRBJ2-6,TRBV6-4,.,.,TGTGCCAGCAGCTCAGGCTCCGCTGGGGCCAACGTCCTGACTTTC,CASSSGSAGANVLTF
TRBJ1-1,TRBV5-1,.,.,TGCGCCAGCAGCTTAGAACAGATCACTGAAGCTTTCTTT,CASSLEQITEAFF
TRBJ2-7,TRBV27,TRBD1,.,TGTGCCAGCAGTACGACAGGGGGGGGCCCCTACGAGCAGTACTTC,CASSTTGGGPYEQYF
TRBJ2-7,TRBV5-1,TRBD2,.,TGCGCCAGCAGCGTAACTAGCGGGCCTGGGACCTACGAGCAGTACTTC,CASSVTSGPGTYEQYF
TRBJ2-7,TRBV18,TRBD2,.,TGTGCCAGCTCACCACGCGGGACTAGCGGTCCCGATGGGGAGCAGTACTTC,CASSPRGTSGPDGEQYF
TRBJ2-7,TRBV5-1,.,few,TGCGCCAGCAGCTTGGTTGTACAACCCTACGAGCAGTACTTC,CASSLVVQPYEQYF
TRBJ1-1,TRBV19,.,.,TGTGCCAGTAGTAACCTGAGGACTGAAGCTTTCTTT,CASSNLRTEAFF
TRBJ1-2,TRBV28,.,.,TGTGCCAGCAGTTTACCGGCAGGGAGCTACACCTTC,CASSLPAGSYTF
TRBJ1-1,TRBV6-5,.,once,TGTGCCAGCAGTTACTCACAGGGTATGCCTGAAGCTTTCTTT,CASSYSQGMPEAFF
TRBJ2-7,TRBV19,TRBD2,.,TGTGCCAGTAGTCTTGCGGGAGGGACGTCTGAGCAGTACTTC,CASSLAGGTSEQYF
TRBJ2-1,TRBV27,.,.,TGTGCCAGCAGTTTAGTAGTGGACAATGAGCAGTTCTTC,CASSLVVDNEQFF
TRBJ2-5,TRBV7-9,.,.,TGTGCCAGCAGCTTTCTCTCTAGGCCCCTGGAGACCCAGTACTTC,CASSFLSRPLETQYF
TRBJ1-6,TRBV6-5,.,.,TGTGCCAGCAGTGGGGCCTATTCACCCCTCCACTTT,CASSGAYSPLHF
TRBJ1-2,TRBV6-5,.,.,TGTGCCAGCAGTTACTCGACAGATACTAACTATGGCTACACCTTC,CASSYSTDTNYGYTF
TRBJ2-2,TRBV28,.,.,TGTGCCAGCACTCCCAGTATCACCGGGGAGCTGTTTTTT,CASTPSITGELFF
TRBJ1-5,TRBV30,.,.,TGTGCCTGGAGTAAAACAGGGCCGTATCAGCCCCAGCATTTT,CAWSKTGPYQPQHF
TRBJ2-7,TRBV5-1,TRBD1,.,TGCGCCAGCAGCTTGGCAGCCGGGACAGGGTCCTACGAGCAGTACTTC,CASSLAAGTGSYEQYF
TRBJ1-1,TRBV25-1,.,.,TGTGCCAGCACCCCGGGGGGCTTCATGAACACTGAAGCTTTCTTT,CASTPGGFMNTEAFF
TRBJ1-5,TRBV19,.,.,TGTGCCAGTAGTATAGAAACAGGGCGGGAGAATCAGCCCCAGCATTTT,CASSIETGRENQPQHF